This T cell receptor beta chain stems from a study of spatial heterogeneity in lung cancer. The sample's time point: sample taken at primary tumor resection. Patients with untreated early-stage non-small cell lung cancer, numbering 72, were the donors. Whole-study results and caveats: The study found ubiquitous expanded tumor TCRs in blood more at resection than follow-up.

This clonotype was found many times. Its antigen is undetermined. Germline-derived CDR1 and CDR2 are SGDLS and YYNGEE. V shed 2 bases and J 7 bases; nucleotides not matched to a gene: 6. The CDR3 totals 15 residues. TCRdb re-analysed the 5' RACE reads in MiXCR, keeping a single row per CDR3 protein. The data contain 39,000 or so distinct CDR3 sequences, roughly 8% of them singletons. The source of this sequence is a male donor with early-stage non-small cell lung cancer. The rearrangement uses TRBV9 and TRBJ1-6; 7 nucleotides line up with TRBD1. The sequencing here drew on PBMCs, taken at surgery. The CDR3 DNA sequence: TGTGCCAGCAGCGTTACAGGGGCGGCGAATTCACCCCTCCACTTT. Its protein product is CASSVTGAANSPLHF.